This TCR beta chain was sequenced during a study of blood T cell repertoires in COVID-19. Background on the study: Sites across the United States, Italy and Spain contributed samples from acute and convalescent COVID-19. T cells, B-cell-depleted T cells, or PBMCs provided the cDNA or gDNA that served as material.

As handled by the study authors: Estimation of nucleated cell counts relied on the amplification of reference gene primers. Sequenced by immunoSEQ multiplex PCR; TCRdb stores in-frame clones only, minus some. The V and J calls and clone size come from that table; D and trimming were worked out from the DNA. In the table there are 160,000 or so clones, around 80% of which are singletons. The CDR3 consists of 14 residues. CDR1 and CDR2 (germline): MNHNS, SASEGT. The trim removed 1 base at V and 4 bases at J, leaving 3 bases unmatched. This clonotype was sampled from a woman aged 80 or over with acute or convalescent COVID-19. The chain combines TRBV6-1 with TRBJ1-1; 7 nucleotides agree with TRBD1. Sequencing was carried out using peripheral blood. CDR3 region: CASSEGQGVTEAFF. The CDR3, as DNA: TGTGCCAGCAGTGAAGGCCAGGGGGTCACTGAAGCTTTCTTT.